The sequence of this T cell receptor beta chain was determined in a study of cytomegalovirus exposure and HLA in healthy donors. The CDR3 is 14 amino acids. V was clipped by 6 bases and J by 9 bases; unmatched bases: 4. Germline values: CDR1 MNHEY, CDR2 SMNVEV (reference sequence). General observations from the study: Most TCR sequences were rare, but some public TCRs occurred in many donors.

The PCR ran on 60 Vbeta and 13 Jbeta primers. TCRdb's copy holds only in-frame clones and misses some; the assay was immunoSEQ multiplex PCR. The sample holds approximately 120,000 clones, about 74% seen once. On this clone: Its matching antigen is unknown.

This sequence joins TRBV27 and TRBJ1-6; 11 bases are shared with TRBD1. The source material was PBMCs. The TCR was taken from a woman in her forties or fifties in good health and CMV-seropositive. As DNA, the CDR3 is TGTGCCAGCAGACCCGGGACAGGGGGTTCACCCCTCCACTTT. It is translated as CASRPGTGGSPLHF.